This T cell receptor (beta chain) was obtained from a study of blood T cell repertoires in COVID-19. This clone showed up just once. Some clones are missing from TCRdb's copy, which holds only in-frame ones; the method was immunoSEQ multiplex PCR. The sample lists approximately 350,000 clones; more than 70% were seen once. From germline, CDR1 is SGHRS and CDR2 YFSETQ. There are 16 residues in the CDR3. The ends were cut back, 7 bases at V and 0 bases at J, with 17 bases in the middle. Material for sequencing was peripheral blood. The origin of this receptor is a man aged 35 to 55 with acute or convalescent COVID-19. The chain joins TRBV5-1 to TRBJ2-1; a weak D match, TRBD2 (5 bases). The CDR3 is CASSVGVSGSYNEQFF. For the CDR3, the DNA is TGCGCCAGCTCTGTGGGAGTGAGCGGCTCCTACAATGAGCAGTTCTTC.